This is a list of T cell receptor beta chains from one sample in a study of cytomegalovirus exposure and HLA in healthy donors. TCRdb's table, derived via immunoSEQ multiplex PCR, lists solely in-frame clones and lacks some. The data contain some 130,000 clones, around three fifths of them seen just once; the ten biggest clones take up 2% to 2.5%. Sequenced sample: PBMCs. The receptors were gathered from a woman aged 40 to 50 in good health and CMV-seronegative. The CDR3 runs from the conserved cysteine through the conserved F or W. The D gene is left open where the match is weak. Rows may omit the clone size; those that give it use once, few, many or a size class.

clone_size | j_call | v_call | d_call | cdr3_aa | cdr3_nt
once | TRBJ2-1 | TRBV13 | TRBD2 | CASSRRLAGGYNEQFF | TGTGCCAGCAGTCGCCGACTAGCGGGGGGATACAATGAGCAGTTCTTC
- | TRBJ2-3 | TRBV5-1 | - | CASSLGSAGSTDTQYF | TGCGCCAGCAGTTTGGGGTCTGCGGGGTCTACAGATACGCAGTATTTT
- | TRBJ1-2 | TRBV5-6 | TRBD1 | CASSLRTITGGSYGYTF | TGTGCCAGCAGCTTGCGGACAATAACAGGGGGCTCCTATGGCTACACCTTC
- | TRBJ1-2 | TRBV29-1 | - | CSVVGALGGYTF | TGCAGCGTTGTGGGGGCTCTGGGTGGCTACACCTTC
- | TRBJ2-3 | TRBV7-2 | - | CASSHSRGTDTQYF | TGTGCCAGCAGTCACTCGCGGGGCACAGATACGCAGTATTTT
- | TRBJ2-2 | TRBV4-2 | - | CASSQEEGRTGELFF | TGTGCCAGCAGCCAAGAGGAAGGGAGGACCGGGGAGCTGTTTTTT
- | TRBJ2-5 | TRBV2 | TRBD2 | CASSDSGAAGETQYF | TGTGCCAGCAGTGATAGCGGGGCCGCTGGGGAGACCCAGTACTTC
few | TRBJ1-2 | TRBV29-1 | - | CSATMRGNNYGYTF | TGCAGCGCAACCATGCGAGGGAATAACTATGGCTACACCTTC
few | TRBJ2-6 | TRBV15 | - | CATSRAGSGANVLTF | TGTGCCACCAGCAGAGCGGGCTCTGGGGCCAACGTCCTGACTTTC
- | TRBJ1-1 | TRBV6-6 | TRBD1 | CATRQGVMNTEAFF | TGTGCCACGCGACAGGGAGTAATGAACACTGAAGCTTTCTTT
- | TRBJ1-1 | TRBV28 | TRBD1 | CASSSGQGGTEAFF | TGTGCCAGCAGTTCGGGACAGGGAGGCACTGAAGCTTTCTTT
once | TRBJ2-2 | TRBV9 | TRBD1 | CASSATGETGELFF | TGTGCCAGCAGCGCCACAGGGGAAACCGGGGAGCTGTTTTTT
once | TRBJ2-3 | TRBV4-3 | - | CASSPGITTDTQYF | TGCGCCAGCAGCCCAGGCATCACAACAGATACGCAGTATTTT
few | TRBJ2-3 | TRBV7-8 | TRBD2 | CASSKRGGSTDTQYF | TGTGCCAGCAGCAAACGGGGGGGGAGCACAGATACGCAGTATTTT
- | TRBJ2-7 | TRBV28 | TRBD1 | CASQYRQGAYEQYF | TGTGCCAGCCAGTACCGGCAGGGGGCCTACGAGCAGTACTTC
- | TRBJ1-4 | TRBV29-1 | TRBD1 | CSIPGQGDEKLFF | TGCAGCATACCGGGACAGGGGGATGAAAAACTGTTTTTT
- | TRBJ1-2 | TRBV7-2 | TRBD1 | CASRSGDRTYGYTF | TGTGCCAGCAGGTCGGGGGACAGGACCTATGGCTACACCTTC
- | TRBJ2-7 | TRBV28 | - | CASGAIRLEMSSYEQYF | TGTGCCAGCGGAGCCATCCGCCTGGAAATGAGCTCCTACGAGCAGTACTTC
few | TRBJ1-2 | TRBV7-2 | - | CASSLGRGVGYTF | TGTGCCAGCAGCTTAGGACGGGGAGTGGGCTACACCTTC
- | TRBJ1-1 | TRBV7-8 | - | CASSRRSTEAFF | TGTGCCAGCAGCAGGAGGAGCACTGAAGCTTTCTTT
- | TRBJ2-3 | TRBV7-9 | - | CASSSGADTQYF | TGTGCCAGCAGCTCCGGTGCAGATACGCAGTATTTT
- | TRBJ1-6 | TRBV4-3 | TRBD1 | CASSHDRDPSPLHF | TGCGCCAGCAGCCATGACAGGGACCCTTCACCCCTCCACTTT
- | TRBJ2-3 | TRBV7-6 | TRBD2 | CASSELAGPDTDTQYF | TGTGCCAGCAGCGAATTAGCGGGGCCCGACACAGATACGCAGTATTTT
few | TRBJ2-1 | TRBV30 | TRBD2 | CAWRRRRGEQFF | TGTGCCTGGAGAAGGAGGCGGGGGGAGCAGTTCTTC
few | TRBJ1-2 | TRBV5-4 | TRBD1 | CASSRDRGFYGYTF | TGTGCCAGCAGCCGGGACAGGGGATTTTATGGCTACACCTTC
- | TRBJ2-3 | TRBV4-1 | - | CASSQEGAAYTDTQYF | TGCGCCAGCAGCCAAGAGGGGGCGGCCTACACAGATACGCAGTATTTT
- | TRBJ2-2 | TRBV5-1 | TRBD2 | CASRGTTLTGELFF | TGCGCCAGCAGAGGGACTACCCTCACCGGGGAGCTGTTTTTT
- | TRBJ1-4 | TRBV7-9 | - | CASSSPSGSNEKLFF | TGTGCCAGCAGCTCTCCGAGCGGCTCTAATGAAAAACTGTTTTTT
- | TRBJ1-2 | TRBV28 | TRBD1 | CASNSPTRTGGGYTF | TGTGCCAGCAACAGCCCCACCCGGACAGGTGGCGGCTACACCTTC
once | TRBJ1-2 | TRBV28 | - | CASSFPVSDGYTF | TGTGCCAGCAGTTTTCCGGTATCGGATGGCTACACCTTC
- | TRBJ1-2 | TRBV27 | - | CASSLGGGANYGYTF | TGTGCCAGCAGTTTAGGGGGGGGAGCTAACTATGGCTACACCTTC
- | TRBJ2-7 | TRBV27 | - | CASSSYGVEYF | TGTGCCAGCAGTTCCTACGGGGTCGAGTACTTC
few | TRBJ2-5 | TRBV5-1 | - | CASSLAFLGGSQETQYF | TGCGCCAGCAGCTTGGCCTTTTTAGGAGGTAGTCAAGAGACCCAGTACTTC
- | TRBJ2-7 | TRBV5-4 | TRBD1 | CASSLSGTGSYEQYF | TGTGCCAGCAGCTTATCCGGGACAGGGTCCTACGAGCAGTACTTC
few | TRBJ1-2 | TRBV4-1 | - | CASSSRTTSPYGYTF | TGCGCCAGCAGCTCGAGGACAACCTCGCCTTATGGCTACACCTTC
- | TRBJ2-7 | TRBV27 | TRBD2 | CASRVSGGEQYF | TGTGCCAGCAGGGTGTCGGGGGGCGAGCAGTACTTC
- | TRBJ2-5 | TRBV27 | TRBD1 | CASSPLQGAGETQYF | TGTGCCAGCAGTCCCCTACAGGGGGCGGGCGAGACCCAGTACTTC
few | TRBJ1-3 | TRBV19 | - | CASSPSGFSGNTIYF | TGTGCCAGTAGCCCCTCAGGCTTCTCTGGAAACACCATATATTTT
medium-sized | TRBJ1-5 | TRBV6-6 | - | CASSPSQGGQPQHF | TGTGCCAGCAGCCCCAGCCAGGGTGGCCAGCCCCAGCATTTT
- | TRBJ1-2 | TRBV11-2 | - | CASSPDTNYGYTF | TGTGCCAGCAGCCCTGACACGAACTATGGCTACACCTTC
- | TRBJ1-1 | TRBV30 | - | CAWSGESNTEAFF | TGTGCCTGGAGTGGAGAGTCGAACACTGAAGCTTTCTTT